The 9 T cell receptor beta chains below were found in one sample sequenced in a study of OX40 agonist ivuxolimab in advanced cancers. Sequencing was performed with immunoSEQ multiplex PCR; in TCRdb, only in-frame clones are kept and a portion is missing. The data hold about 13,000 clones, with over 75% observed a single time. The starting material was CD4+ or CD8+ T cells sorted from blood, obtained in a trial of the OX40 agonist ivuxolimab. The receptors were sampled from an adult with an advanced solid tumor such as melanoma, head and neck, liver or kidney cancer.

J is TRBJ2-3 and V is TRBV9, with a tentative D call TRBD1 (6 bases). CDR1 is SGDLS, CDR2 YYNGEE, per germline. This CDR3 is built from 16 residues. The V and J ends lost 7 bases and 2 bases respectively, with 20 bases between them. CDR3 DNA: TGTGCCAGCTCGTCGGGTGGGGGCCATCTCACAGATACGCAGTATTTT. It encodes CASSSGGGHLTDTQYF. Full variable domain (rest looked up from reference TRBV9 and TRBJ2-3): DSGVTQTPKHLITATGQRVTLRCSPRSGDLSVYWYQQSLDQGLQFLIQYYNGEERAKGNILERFSAQQFPDLHSELNLSSLELGDSALYFCASSSGGGHLTDTQYFGPGTRLTVL.

This clone was seen a few times. The V call is TRBV6-5, the J call TRBJ2-7; 7 bases match TRBD1. This CDR3 region has 13 residues. Germline V CDR1 and CDR2: MNHEY, SVGAGI. Germline trimming cut 4 bases from V and 3 bases from J; bases unmatched to any gene: 3. CDR3 sequence reads: CASSSGTVYEQYF. The CDR3 region has the DNA TGTGCCAGCAGTTCCGGGACAGTCTACGAGCAGTACTTC.

This sequence joins TRBV5-4 and TRBJ2-3; 11 positions match TRBD2. The V and J ends lost 5 bases and 7 bases, in that order; junction bases with no gene match: 12. CDR3 size: 16 residues. Germline lookup yields CDR1 SGHNT and CDR2 YYREEE (reference sequence). The CDR3 DNA follows: TGTGCCAGCAGATTGAAGGCTAGCGGGGGGATGAATACGCAGTATTTT. Amino acid sequence: CASRLKASGGMNTQYF.

This chain uses TRBV7-9 with TRBJ2-3; no clear D gene. Germline values: CDR1 SEHNR, CDR2 FQNEAQ (reference sequence). The CDR3 is made up of 14 amino acids. Trimming took 3 bases from V and 0 from J, leaving 7 bases between them. The CDR3 sequence is CASSLTESTDTQYF. Here the CDR3 DNA reads TGTGCCAGCAGCTTGACGGAAAGCACAGATACGCAGTATTTT. Using reference TRBV7-9 and TRBJ2-3 for the parts outside the CDR3, the full variable domain is DTGVSQNPRHKITKRGQNVTFRCDPISEHNRLYWYRQTLGQGPEFLTYFQNEAQLEKSRLLSDRFSAERPKGSFSTLEIQRTEQGDSAMYLCASSLTESTDTQYFGPGTRLTVL.

This clone was seen once. The rearrangement joins TRBV19 to TRBJ2-7; 9 bases fit TRBD1. With 5 bases clipped from V and 4 bases from J, the junction kept 12 bases outside the gene matches. Germline CDR1 LNHDA, CDR2 SQIVND (reference sequence). The CDR3 totals 16 residues. CDR3 region: CASSVSGTGTVYEQYF. The DNA of the CDR3 is TGTGCCAGTAGTGTTTCCGGGACAGGGACGGTGTACGAGCAGTACTTC.

The chain joins TRBV7-3 to TRBJ2-2; D gene ambiguous. The CDR3 has 13 residues. With 0 bases removed from V and 3 bases from J, the gap between germline ends came to 2 bases. Germline V gene data show CDR1 as SGHTA and CDR2 as FQGTGA. For the CDR3, the DNA is TGTGCCAGCAGCTTAACATACACCGGGGAGCTGTTTTTT. It encodes CASSLTYTGELFF.

This chain links TRBV7-9 with TRBJ2-1, with 12 bases matching TRBD2. The germline gives CDR1 SEHNR, CDR2 FQNEAQ (reference sequence). This CDR3 spans 15 amino acids. V was pared by 3 bases and J by 5 bases, with 2 bases of the junction left unmatched. In nucleotides, the CDR3 is TGTGCCAGCAGCTTCCGGACTAGCGGGAACAATGAGCAGTTCTTC. Its translation: CASSFRTSGNNEQFF.

The chain couples TRBV19 to TRBJ1-3, with 8 bases identical to TRBD1. The CDR3 consists of 15 residues. The V and J ends lost 6 bases and 4 bases, in that order; junction bases with no gene match: 8. In germline, CDR1 is LNHDA, CDR2 SQIVND (reference sequence). DNA for the CDR3: TGTGCCAGTAGGACAGGGGTATACTCCGGAAACACCATATATTTT. Amino acid sequence: CASRTGVYSGNTIYF. Drawing the rest from reference TRBV19 and TRBJ1-3, the complete variable domain is DGGITQSPKYLFRKEGQNVTLSCEQNLNHDAMYWYRQDPGQGLRLIYYSQIVNDFQKGDIAEGYSVSREKKESFPLTVTSAQKNPTAFYLCASRTGVYSGNTIYFGEGSWLTVV.

The table lists this clone with a count of one. This sequence joins TRBV7-6 and TRBJ1-5; possible D gene TRBD1, 5 bases. The CDR3 is made up of 15 amino acids. The V gene lost 0 bases and the J gene lost 6 bases, with 12 bases spanning the gap. Germline V lookup: CDR1 SGHVS, CDR2 FNYEAQ. The CDR3 region has the DNA TGTGCCAGCAGCTTAGCGGGCGGGGCTAGTCAGCCCCAGCATTTT. This codes for CASSLAGGASQPQHF.